A single sample is the source of the 21 T cell receptor beta chains below, sequenced in a study of T and B cells in COVID-19 patients. Multiplex PCR with BIOMED2 TRB-A/B primer pools amplified TRB rearrangements. Each CDR3 protein is one row after TCRdb ran MiXCR on the multiplex PCR reads. The table records roughly 13,000 distinct CDR3 sequences, about 25% of them present only once. Blood genomic DNA input for TRB amplification was 250-500 ng. Sequenced: blood. These receptors all come from a human donor who had recovered from COVID-19.

This clonotype was observed many times. The chain uses TRBV27 and TRBJ1-2, with 9 positions matching TRBD1. The CDR3 runs to 15 residues. The J segment lost 8 bases and the V segment lost 5 bases, leaving 12 bases of the junction unmatched. Germline-derived CDR1 and CDR2 are MNHEY and SMNVEV (reference sequence). DNA of the CDR3: TGTGCCAGCAGTCCGGGGACAGGGCTATTTGGGGGCTACACCTTC. Translation gives CASSPGTGLFGGYTF.

The chain is built from TRBV12-3 or TRBV12-4 and TRBJ1-2; no clear D gene. Trimming shortened V by 7 bases and J by 4 bases, and 13 bases separated the two germline ends. The CDR3 has 13 residues. This CDR3 reads CASTKQMRYGYTF. Here the CDR3 DNA reads TGTGCCAGCACAAAACAGATGCGCTATGGCTACACCTTC.

The rearrangement uses TRBV27 and TRBJ2-3, with TRBD2 matching over 13 bases. Germline loops: CDR1 MNHEY, CDR2 SMNVEV (reference sequence). The CDR3 runs to 19 residues. Losses at the gene ends were 6 bases for V and 2 bases for J; bases not matched to a gene: 14. The CDR3 protein is CASSHAPGLAGVPTDTQYF. The DNA of the CDR3 is TGTGCCAGCAGCCACGCCCCAGGACTAGCGGGGGTACCCACAGATACGCAGTATTTT.

This clonotype showed up just once. The CDR3 DNA reads TGTGCCAGTAGGCCGGGACAGGGGAATGAAAAACTGTTTTTT. Protein product: CASRPGQGNEKLFF. The chain couples TRBV19 to TRBJ1-4, with 10 bases identical to TRBD1. Germline V gene sequence: CDR1 LNHDA, CDR2 SQIVND (reference sequence). Trimming removed 6 bases from V and 5 bases from J; junction bases left unmatched: 3. The length of the CDR3 is 14 residues.

This clonotype was recorded a few times. The chain couples TRBV6-5 to TRBJ1-1, with 7 bases lining up with TRBD1. CDR1 is MNHEY, CDR2 SVGAGI, per germline. This CDR3 is built from 13 residues. V trimming: 10 bases; J trimming: 3 bases; junction bases outside the gene matches: 8. In DNA, the CDR3 is TGTGCCACTCCGGGCACAGGGGACACTGAAGCTTTCTTT. Its protein is CATPGTGDTEAFF.

There are many counts of this clonotype. The chain couples TRBV15 to TRBJ2-5, with D possibly being TRBD1 or TRBD2 (6 bases each). Germline loops: CDR1 LNHNV, CDR2 YYDKDF (reference sequence). The CDR3 is made up of 16 amino acids. The ends were cut back, 0 bases at V and 3 bases at J, with 14 bases in the middle. This CDR3 reads CATSRDGGGVEETQYF. The CDR3 DNA reads TGTGCCACCAGCAGAGATGGAGGGGGAGTAGAAGAGACCCAGTACTTC.

Comments on this clonotype: This clone may be a read error of a much larger clone one base away. This rearrangement joins TRBV6-1 to TRBJ2-7; 7 bases are a match to TRBD1. This CDR3 is built from 17 residues. The J segment lost 4 bases and the V segment lost 4 bases, leaving 16 bases of the junction unmatched. CDR1 MNHNS and CDR2 SASEGT come from the germline V gene. The CDR3 region has the DNA TGTGCCAGCAGTGCGGCTGGGCCGGACCAGGGGGTTTACGAGCAGTACTTC. Translation gives CASSAAGPDQGVYEQYF.

This chain links TRBV20-1 with TRBJ2-5; no clear D gene. This CDR3 spans 14 amino acids. The ends were cut back, 3 bases at V and 0 bases at J, with 11 bases in the middle. Looked up from germline, CDR1 is DFQATT and CDR2 is SNEGSKA (reference sequence). The CDR3 is CSASLGWYQETQYF. The CDR3 bases are TGCAGTGCTAGCTTGGGGTGGTACCAAGAGACCCAGTACTTC.

This clonotype is deemed medium-sized (0.01 to 0.1%). The chain links TRBV19 to TRBJ2-1; no reliable D call. Germline CDR1 LNHDA, CDR2 SQIVND (reference sequence). V gave up 1 base and J gave up 6 bases, with 10 bases separating them. CDR3 length: 14 residues. The chain's CDR3 is CASSIAGSSNEQFF. The CDR3 DNA is TGTGCCAGTAGTATAGCAGGTAGCAGCAATGAGCAGTTCTTC.

The chain uses TRBV5-5 and TRBJ2-4; a possible D gene is TRBD1 (5 bases). The CDR3 has 16 amino acids. CDR1 SGHKS and CDR2 YYEKEE come from the germline V gene (reference sequence). V gave up 7 bases and J gave up 0 bases, with 17 bases separating them. The CDR3 spells CASEQTETLAKNIQYF. The DNA of the CDR3 is TGTGCCAGCGAACAGACAGAGACGCTAGCCAAAAACATTCAGTACTTC. Full variable domain (outside the CDR3, taken from reference TRBV5-5 and TRBJ2-4): DAGVTQSPTHLIKTRGQQVTLRCSPISGHKSVSWYQQVLGQGPQFIFQYYEKEERGRGNFPDRFSARQFPNYSSELNVNALLLGDSALYLCASEQTETLAKNIQYFGAGTRLSVL.

The rearrangement joins TRBV11-2 to TRBJ2-1; TRBD2 aligns across 8 bases. This CDR3 has 15 residues. Trimming removed 5 bases from V and 2 bases from J; junction bases left unmatched: 5. CDR1 SGHAT and CDR2 FQNNGV come from the germline V gene. The CDR3 loop reads CASSVAGGAYNEQFF. The CDR3 DNA reads as TGTGCCAGCAGCGTCGCCGGGGGGGCCTACAATGAGCAGTTCTTC. Together with reference TRBV11-2 and TRBJ2-1, the CDR3 gives the full variable domain: EAGVAQSPRYKIIEKRQSVAFWCNPISGHATLYWYQQILGQGPKLLIQFQNNGVVDDSQLPKDRFSAERLKGVDSTLKIQPAKLEDSAVYLCASSVAGGAYNEQFFGPGTRLTVL.

This clonotype was seen more than once but under ten times. This chain joins TRBV20-1 and TRBJ2-7, with D unclear. Looked up from germline, CDR1 is DFQATT and CDR2 is SNEGSKA (reference sequence). The CDR3 loop spans 13 amino acids. V lost 6 bases and J 3 bases, leaving 15 bases between the germline ends. The CDR3: CSATGWVSYEQYF. CDR3 DNA: TGCAGTGCCACCGGGTGGGTGAGCTACGAGCAGTACTTC.

This clonotype is termed medium-sized. The chain recombines TRBV29-1 with TRBJ1-2; no clear D gene. In germline, CDR1 is SQVTM, CDR2 ANQGSEA. The CDR3 loop spans 12 amino acids. V lost 3 bases to trimming and J lost 2 bases, with 7 bases between them. The CDR3 nucleotides are TGCAGCGTTGACCCAGACAACTATGGCTACACCTTC. Protein sequence: CSVDPDNYGYTF. The full variable domain, with the rest looked up from reference TRBV29-1 and TRBJ1-2, is SAVISQKPSRDICQRGTSLTIQCQVDSQVTMMFWYRQQPGQSLTLIATANQGSEATYESGFVIDKFPISRPNLTFSTLTVSNMSPEDSSIYLCSVDPDNYGYTFGSGTRLTVV.

This clonotype is termed medium-sized. The gene calls are TRBV19 and TRBJ2-5; D gene ambiguous. The CDR3 has 14 residues. The germline V and J ends were trimmed by 6 bases and 0 bases, with 11 bases remaining between them. From germline, CDR1 is LNHDA and CDR2 SQIVND (reference sequence). The CDR3: CASREQPNQETQYF. The CDR3 bases are TGTGCCAGTAGGGAACAGCCGAACCAAGAGACCCAGTACTTC.

In its sample, this clonotype ranks as medium-sized. The chain carries TRBV30 and TRBJ2-7, with TRBD2 identical over 11 bases. V gave up 4 bases and J gave up 2 bases; unmatched junction bases: 4. Germline assignment: CDR1 GTSNPN and CDR2 SVGIG (reference sequence). The CDR3 sequence is 14 residues long. The CDR3 loop is CAWTLAGVTYEQYF. CDR3 nucleotide sequence: TGTGCCTGGACACTAGCGGGAGTAACCTACGAGCAGTACTTC.

V is TRBV20-1 and J is TRBJ2-2; no clear D gene. Looked up from germline, CDR1 is DFQATT and CDR2 is SNEGSKA (reference sequence). V lost 6 bases and J lost 6, with 14 bases in between. The CDR3 has 13 residues. CDR3 nucleotides: TGCAGTGCCCACCGTTTAGGTTCCGGGGAGCTGTTTTTT. It yields the protein CSAHRLGSGELFF.

This clonotype was seen repeatedly, ten times or more. The V call is TRBV5-6, the J call TRBJ1-5; 8 positions match TRBD1. The J segment lost 5 bases and the V segment lost 3 bases, leaving 19 bases of the junction unmatched. CDR1 and CDR2 (germline): SGHDT, YYEEEE. There are 19 residues in the CDR3. The CDR3, as DNA: TGTGCCAGCAGCTCGTCGGACAGGGTGGAGGAGGGGGGGGATCAGCCCCAGCATTTT. This translates into CASSSSDRVEEGGDQPQHF.

In this sample, this clonotype turned up many times. This chain connects TRBV5-4 to TRBJ2-3; 8 nucleotides align to TRBD2. Germline V gene lookup returns CDR1 SGHNT and CDR2 YYREEE (reference sequence). CDR3 length: 14 amino acids. V lost 5 bases to trimming and J lost 0 bases; unmatched junction nucleotides: 2. This chain's CDR3 is CASRAGVSTDTQYF. The DNA for the CDR3 is TGTGCCAGCAGAGCGGGGGTGAGCACAGATACGCAGTATTTT.

V gene TRBV20-1 combines with J gene TRBJ2-3; D unresolved. V was shortened by 2 bases and J by 4 bases, with 7 bases between the two germline ends. The V gene's germline CDR1 is DFQATT and CDR2 SNEGSKA (reference sequence). This CDR3 spans 12 amino acids. The CDR3 is CSARLTPDTQYF. CDR3 nucleotides: TGCAGTGCTAGACTGACCCCAGATACGCAGTATTTT.

J is TRBJ1-6 and V is TRBV20-1, with 7 positions matching TRBD1. The CDR3 spans 14 residues. Germline V gene sequence: CDR1 DFQATT, CDR2 SNEGSKA (reference sequence). J lost 7 bases, V lost 6 bases, and 9 bases had no gene match. DNA for the CDR3: TGCAGTGCCACGGGACAGTTCAGGAATTCACCCCTCCACTTT. Its translation: CSATGQFRNSPLHF.

Remarks on this clonotype: This may come from a read error, since a much larger clone is one base off. This rearrangement joins TRBV6-5 to TRBJ2-3; perhaps TRBD2 as D (5 bases). With 6 bases removed from V and 4 bases from J, the gap between germline ends came to 11 bases. Germline CDR1 and CDR2: MNHEY and SVGAGI. This CDR3 has 13 amino acids. The CDR3 DNA reads as TGTGCCAGCAGCCTCGACGGGGCAGATACGCAGTATTTT. Its protein product is CASSLDGADTQYF.